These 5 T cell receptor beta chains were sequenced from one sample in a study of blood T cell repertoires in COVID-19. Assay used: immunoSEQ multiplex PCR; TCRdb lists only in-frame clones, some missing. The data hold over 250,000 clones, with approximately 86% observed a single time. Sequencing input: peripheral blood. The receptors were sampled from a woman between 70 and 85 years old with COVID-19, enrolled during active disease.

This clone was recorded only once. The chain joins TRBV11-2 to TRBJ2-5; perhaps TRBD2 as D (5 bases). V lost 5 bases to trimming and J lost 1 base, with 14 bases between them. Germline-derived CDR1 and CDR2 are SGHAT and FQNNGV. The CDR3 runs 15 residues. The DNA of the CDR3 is TGTGCCAGCAGCACAGACCGGGAAGGCCAAGAGACCCAGTACTTC. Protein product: CASSTDREGQETQYF.

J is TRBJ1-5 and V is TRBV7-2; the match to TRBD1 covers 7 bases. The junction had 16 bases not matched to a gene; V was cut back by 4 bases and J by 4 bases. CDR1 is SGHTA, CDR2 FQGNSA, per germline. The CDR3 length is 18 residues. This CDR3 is CASSSRDAGGMVNQPQHF. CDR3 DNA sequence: TGTGCCAGCAGCTCAAGAGACGCAGGGGGAATGGTAAATCAGCCCCAGCATTTT.

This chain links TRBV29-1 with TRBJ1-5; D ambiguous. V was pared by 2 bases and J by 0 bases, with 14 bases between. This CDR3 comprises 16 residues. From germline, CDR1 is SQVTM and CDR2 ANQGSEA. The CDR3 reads CSVEIIEVYSNQPQHF. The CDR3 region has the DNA TGCAGCGTTGAAATCATAGAGGTCTATAGCAATCAGCCCCAGCATTTT.

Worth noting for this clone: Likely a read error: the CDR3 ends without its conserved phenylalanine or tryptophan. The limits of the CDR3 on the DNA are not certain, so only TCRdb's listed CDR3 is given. This CDR3 is CASSPGDG. The chain carries TRBV11-3 and TRBJ1-3. The CDR3 has 8 amino acids, counting both end residues. Germline loops: CDR1 SGHNT, CDR2 YENEEA.

The CDR3 DNA is TGTGCCAGCAGCTTTAACATGAACACTGAAGCTTTCTTT. It is translated as CASSFNMNTEAFF. The chain uses TRBV7-7 and TRBJ1-1; D call uncertain. Germline V lookup: CDR1 SSHAT, CDR2 FNYEAQ (reference sequence). V lost 3 bases, J lost 0 bases, and 5 bases lay in between. The CDR3 extends over 13 amino acids.